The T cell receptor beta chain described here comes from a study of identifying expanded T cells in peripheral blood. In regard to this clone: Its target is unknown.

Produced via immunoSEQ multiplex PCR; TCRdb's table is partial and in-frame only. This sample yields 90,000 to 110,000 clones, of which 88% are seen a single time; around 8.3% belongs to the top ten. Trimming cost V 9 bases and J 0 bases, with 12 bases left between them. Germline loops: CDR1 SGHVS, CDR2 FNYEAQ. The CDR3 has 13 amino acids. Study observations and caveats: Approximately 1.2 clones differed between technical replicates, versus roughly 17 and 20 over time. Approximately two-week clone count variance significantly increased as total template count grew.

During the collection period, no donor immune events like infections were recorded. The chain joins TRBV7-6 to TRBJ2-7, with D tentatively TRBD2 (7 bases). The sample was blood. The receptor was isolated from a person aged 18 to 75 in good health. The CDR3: CARGGAPSYEQYF. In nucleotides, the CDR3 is TGTGCCAGGGGGGGGGCTCCCTCCTACGAGCAGTACTTC.